This TCR beta chain was found in a study of OX40 agonist ivuxolimab in advanced cancers. A note on the overall study: The costimulatory receptor OX40 (CD134) was targeted by ivuxolimab, a fully human IgG2 agonistic monoclonal antibody. Intravenous ivuxolimab was administered to patients every 2 weeks at six dose levels: 0.01, 0.1, 0.3, 1.5, 3 and 10 mg/kg. Among the 50 to 55 dose-escalation patients, around 19 had hepatocellular carcinoma, around 15 melanoma, 9 renal cell carcinoma and 9 head and neck cancer. The dose-escalation cohort was about 86% male with a mean age of about 60 years, ranging from roughly 20 to 80. Prior anti-PD-1, anti-PD-L1 or anti-CTLA-4 therapy was permitted, and about two fifths of dose-escalation patients had received checkpoint inhibitors. Partial responses occurred in three dose-escalation patients: two with cutaneous melanoma and one with hepatocellular carcinoma. The purpose of peripheral TCRbeta sequencing was to test whether ivuxolimab changed TCR sequence diversity and led to clonal T-cell expansion. The monotherapy dose-escalation portion (N ≈ 56 patients) of the phase I ivuxolimab trial is reported in the paper. Overall study results and their limits: At doses of 0.1 to 3.0 mg/kg, clonal expansion of both CD4+ and CD8+ blood T cells was observed from baseline to week 6. After ivuxolimab, expanded clones were on average more numerous among CD8+ T cells than among CD4+ T cells. Antigen specificity was not determined for the clonally expanded peripheral T cells. Low levels of normalized T-cell clonal expansion were also seen in some nonresponding patients. In the 0.1-3.0 mg/kg groups, partial responders were among the patients with the lowest normalized peripheral clonal expansion, particularly in CD8+ T cells.

The trial excluded patients who had a history of autoimmune disease or were on systemic immunosuppression. In every dose cohort, peripheral blood was drawn for TCR sequencing at baseline, cycle 4 day 1, and cycle 7 day 1. Samples were obtained from an open-label, multicenter, first-in-human phase I dose-escalation trial of ivuxolimab. Adults with locally advanced or metastatic head and neck squamous cell, hepatocellular, melanoma or renal cell carcinoma were enrolled in the trial. Before TCR sequencing, CD4+ T cells and CD8+ T cells were sorted from peripheral blood as separate populations. The cysteine opens and the phenylalanine closes a CDR3 of 14 amino acids. The CDR3 DNA has 42 bases and is translated from base 1. V and J are truncated by 1 base and 3 bases respectively, leaving an intervening sequence of 7 bases. CDR1 and CDR2 (MGHRA, YSYEKL) derive from the germline V gene. For sequencing of the TCRbeta CDR3 region, genomic DNA was extracted from the sorted cells. TCRbeta CDR3 regions were sequenced using the immunoSEQ Assay. This is the immuneACCESS table as TCRdb keeps it, with only in-frame sequences that have V and J called. A part of the clones is gone; compared with another copy, unresolved V genes explain less than half, and the rest is unexplained. The sample contains some 20,000 clones, around 88% of them found a single time. Over 9.5% of the sample comes from the top ten.

A word on this clone: Its antigen target is currently unknown. No much larger clone exists at a distance of one base, and base qualities are not known.

Rearrangement joined TRBV4-1 to TRBJ1-3, and possibly TRBD1, on 6 matching bases. The source is an adult with an advanced solid tumor such as melanoma, head and neck, liver or kidney cancer. Sequenced here: CD4+ or CD8+ T cells sorted from blood, sampled in a trial of the OX40 agonist ivuxolimab. The sequenced DNA is TGCGCCAGCAGCCAAGGACAGGTTGGAAACACCATATATTTT. Its translation is CASSQGQVGNTIYF.